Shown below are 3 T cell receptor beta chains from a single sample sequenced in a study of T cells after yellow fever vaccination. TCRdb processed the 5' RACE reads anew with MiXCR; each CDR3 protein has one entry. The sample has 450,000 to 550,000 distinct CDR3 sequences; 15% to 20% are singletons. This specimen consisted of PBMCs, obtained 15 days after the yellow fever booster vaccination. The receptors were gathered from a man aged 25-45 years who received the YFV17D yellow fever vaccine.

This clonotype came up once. The CDR3 bases are TGTGCCAGCAGATGGCCTAGCGGGAGGAGGGATGAGCAGTTCTTC. It is translated as CASRWPSGRRDEQFF. The chain combines TRBV2 with TRBJ2-1, with 11 bases aligning to TRBD2. Germline V lookup: CDR1 SNHLY, CDR2 FYNNEI. V lost 6 bases and J lost 8; bases outside the gene matches: 9. There are 15 residues in the CDR3.

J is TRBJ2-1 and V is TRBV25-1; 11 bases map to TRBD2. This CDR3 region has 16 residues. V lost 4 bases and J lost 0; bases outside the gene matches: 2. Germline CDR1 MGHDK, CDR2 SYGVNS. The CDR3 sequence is CASSATSGSSYNEQFF. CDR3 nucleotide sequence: TGTGCCAGCAGTGCCACTAGCGGGAGCTCCTACAATGAGCAGTTCTTC.

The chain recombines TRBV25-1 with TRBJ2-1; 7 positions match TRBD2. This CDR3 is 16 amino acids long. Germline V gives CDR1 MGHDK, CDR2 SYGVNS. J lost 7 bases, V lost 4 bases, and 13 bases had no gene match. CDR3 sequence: CASSGAGTNALNEQFF. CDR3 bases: TGTGCCAGCAGTGGAGCCGGGACTAACGCCCTTAATGAGCAGTTCTTC.